These 22 T cell receptor beta chains were all obtained from the same sample, sequenced in a study of CD8 T cells in Susac syndrome. RNA amounts of about 0.5 to 1 ug underwent reverse transcription with random hexamers. From the immunoSEQ multiplex PCR reads, TCRdb called clonotypes with MiXCR, one entry per CDR3 protein. The repertoire holds approximately 190,000 distinct CDR3 sequences, with approximately 94% as singletons. Sequenced material: CD4+ T cells from PBMCs. All receptors come from a human donor in good health.

V is TRBV20-1 and J is TRBJ1-3, with D tentatively TRBD1 (5 bases). This CDR3 is 16 amino acids long. Trimming shortened V by 0 bases and J by 0 bases, and 12 bases separated the two germline ends. CDR1 is DFQATT and CDR2 is SNEGSKA in the germline V gene (reference sequence). The CDR3 is CSARDARQNSGNTIYF. For the CDR3, the DNA is TGCAGTGCTAGAGATGCGAGACAGAACTCTGGAAACACCATATATTTT.

The chain is built from TRBV7-3 and TRBJ2-7, with D maybe TRBD2 (7 bases). Germline V CDR1 and CDR2: SGHTA, FQGTGA. Trimming pared 5 bases from V and 6 bases from J, leaving 20 bases between. The CDR3 consists of 15 residues. CDR3 amino acids: CASSGRGGRGGEQYF. CDR3 in DNA: TGTGCCAGCAGCGGACGTGGGGGGCGCGGGGGCGAGCAGTACTTC. The full variable domain, its missing parts supplied by reference TRBV7-3 and TRBJ2-7, is GAGVSQTPSNKVTEKGKYVELRCDPISGHTALYWYRQSLGQGPEFLIYFQGTGAADDSGLPNDRFFAVRPEGSVSTLKIQRTERGDSAVYLCASSGRGGRGGEQYFGPGTRLTVT.

This clonotype was seen a single time. The chain recombines TRBV7-2 with TRBJ2-5, with D possibly being TRBD2 (5 bases). V was trimmed by 4 bases and J by 0 bases, leaving 12 bases between them. Germline lookup yields CDR1 SGHTA and CDR2 FQGNSA. The CDR3 sequence is 15 residues long. The CDR3 region has the DNA TGTGCCAGCAGCTCTGCGGGCTGGTACCAAGAGACCCAGTACTTC. Amino acids: CASSSAGWYQETQYF.

This chain joins TRBV14 and TRBJ1-2; D not certain. The CDR3 has 15 amino acids. CDR1 and CDR2 (germline): SGHDN, FVKESK. Trimming stripped 0 bases from V and 5 bases from J, with 13 bases between. The CDR3 spells CASSQDYETSYGYTF. CDR3 nucleotides: TGTGCCAGCAGCCAAGATTACGAGACATCTTATGGCTACACCTTC. Full variable domain (outside the CDR3, taken from reference TRBV14 and TRBJ1-2): EAGVTQFPSHSVIEKGQTVTLRCDPISGHDNLYWYRRVMGKEIKFLLHFVKESKQDESGMPNNRFLAERTGGTYSTLKVQPAELEDSGVYFCASSQDYETSYGYTFGSGTRLTVV.

The chain has TRBV7-9 and TRBJ1-6; 10 bases align to TRBD1. Germline loops: CDR1 SEHNR, CDR2 FQNEAQ (reference sequence). The CDR3 covers 17 residues. The J segment lost 8 bases and the V segment lost 2 bases, leaving 9 bases of the junction unmatched. The CDR3 DNA follows: TGTGCCAGCAGCTTATATATGTTTGGGACAGGGGATTCACCCCTCCACTTT. This gives the protein CASSLYMFGTGDSPLHF.

The CDR3 DNA reads TGTGCCAGCAGTTTAAGGCAGATCAATCAGCCCCAGCATTTT. Translated: CASSLRQINQPQHF. This rearrangement joins TRBV12-3 or TRBV12-4 to TRBJ1-5; D gene uncertain. V lost 2 bases and J lost 3, with 8 bases in between. The CDR3 extends over 14 amino acids.

This chain connects TRBV30 to TRBJ2-7; no firm D call. The CDR3 covers 14 residues. V was clipped by 4 bases and J by 5 bases, with 18 bases between them. CDR1 GTSNPN and CDR2 SVGIG come from the germline V gene (reference sequence). The CDR3 sequence: CAWTPPTLRDEQYF. Here the CDR3 DNA reads TGTGCCTGGACCCCTCCTACCCTCCGGGACGAGCAGTACTTC. The variable domain in full, with the rest retrieved from reference TRBV30 and TRBJ2-7, is SQTIHQWPATLVQPVGSPLSLECTVEGTSNPNLYWYRQAAGRGLQLLFYSVGIGQISSEVPQNLSASRPQDRQFILSSKKLLLSDSGFYLCAWTPPTLRDEQYFGPGTRLTVT.

In DNA, the CDR3 is TGTGCCAGCAGCTACGCAGGGGGCGGCGGTACTAATGAAAAACTGTTTTTT. As protein: CASSYAGGGGTNEKLFF. This sequence joins TRBV5-4 and TRBJ1-4, with 8 bases lining up with TRBD1. J lost 2 bases, V lost 3 bases, and 9 bases had no gene match. CDR3 length: 17 residues. Germline loops: CDR1 SGHNT, CDR2 YYREEE (reference sequence).

The chain couples TRBV5-1 to TRBJ2-5, with TRBD2 as a possible D gene (6 bases). V gave up 2 bases and J gave up 1 base, with 9 bases separating them. The germline CDR1 and CDR2 sequences are SGHRS and YFSETQ. CDR3 length equals 14 residues. CDR3: CASSFGGVQETQYF. The CDR3 nucleotides are TGCGCCAGCAGCTTCGGCGGGGTCCAAGAGACCCAGTACTTC. The whole variable domain, remainder taken from reference TRBV5-1 and TRBJ2-5, is KAGVTQTPRYLIKTRGQQVTLSCSPISGHRSVSWYQQTPGQGLQFLFEYFSETQRNKGNFPGRFSGRQFSNSRSEMNVSTLELGDSALYLCASSFGGVQETQYFGPGTRLLVL.

V and J are TRBV4-1 and TRBJ2-1; D assignment may be TRBD1 or TRBD2 (5 bases each). Per germline, CDR1 MGHRA and CDR2 YSYEKL. The CDR3 is 17 amino acids. The ends were cut back, 4 bases at V and 0 bases at J, with 16 bases in the middle. The CDR3 DNA follows: TGCGCCAGCAGCCCATCAGGGAAGGGGAGCTCCTACAATGAGCAGTTCTTC. It encodes CASSPSGKGSSYNEQFF.

This sequence joins TRBV5-1 and TRBJ2-7; D gene unclear. CDR1 is SGHRS and CDR2 is YFSETQ in the germline V gene. Trimming cost V 1 base and J 5 bases, with 13 bases left between them. This CDR3 is 14 amino acids long. The CDR3 coding sequence is TGCGCCAGCAGCTTGAGGAATGAGCCCCACGAGCAGTACTTC. Its protein is CASSLRNEPHEQYF.

The V and J genes are TRBV7-8 and TRBJ2-2; the match to TRBD1 covers 10 bases. The CDR3 consists of 16 residues. Germline-derived CDR1 and CDR2 are SGHVS and FQNEAQ. V lost 0 bases and J lost 6; bases outside the gene matches: 4. CDR3 sequence reads: CASSLAHGTGAGELFF. In nucleotides, the CDR3 is TGTGCCAGCAGCTTAGCGCACGGGACAGGGGCCGGGGAGCTGTTTTTT.

The rearrangement joins TRBV6-2 or TRBV6-3 to TRBJ2-5; TRBD2 matches 15 bases. In germline, CDR1 is MNHEY, CDR2 SVGEGT. Trimming cost V 8 bases and J 0 bases; bases outside gene matches: 16. This CDR3 is 20 amino acids long. CDR3 bases: TGTGCCAGCTCCTGGGAAGGGGGACTAGCGGGGGGTTACGACCAAGAGACCCAGTACTTC. Translating it yields CASSWEGGLAGGYDQETQYF.

V gene TRBV5-4 combines with J gene TRBJ2-1, with TRBD1 identical over 9 bases. Per the germline V gene, CDR1 is SGHNT and CDR2 is YYREEE (reference sequence). Trimming at V came to 2 bases and at J to 6 bases, leaving 3 bases not matched to a gene. The CDR3 sequence is 14 residues long. Here the CDR3 reads CASSLQGAGNEQFF. In DNA form, the CDR3 reads TGTGCCAGCAGCTTACAGGGGGCAGGCAATGAGCAGTTCTTC.

The V and J genes are TRBV20-1 and TRBJ1-6; 8 nucleotides agree with TRBD1. V lost 0 bases and J lost 7; bases outside the gene matches: 8. The germline gives CDR1 DFQATT, CDR2 SNEGSKA (reference sequence). CDR3 length equals 16 residues. The DNA of the CDR3 is TGCAGTGCTAGAGATTCCCGGACAGGGTCAAATTCACCCCTCCACTTT. This codes for CSARDSRTGSNSPLHF.

The rearrangement joins TRBV2 to TRBJ1-5, with TRBD1 matching over 7 bases. CDR3 size: 15 residues. The V segment lost 1 base and the J segment 2 bases; nucleotides outside the gene matches: 2. Germline V gene lookup returns CDR1 SNHLY and CDR2 FYNNEI. CDR3: CASSEEGTGNQPQHF. The CDR3, as DNA: TGTGCCAGCAGTGAAGAAGGGACAGGCAATCAGCCCCAGCATTTT. Variable domain in full (rest from reference TRBV2 and TRBJ1-5): EPEVTQTPSHQVTQMGQEVILRCVPISNHLYFYWYRQILGQKVEFLVSFYNNEISEKSEIFDDQFSVERPDGSNFTLKIRSTKLEDSAMYFCASSEEGTGNQPQHFGDGTRLSIL.

The V and J genes are TRBV5-1 and TRBJ1-4, with TRBD1 matching over 9 bases. The CDR3 is 20 residues long. V shed 3 bases, J shed 0 bases, and the junction held 15 bases outside the gene matches. Germline CDR1 and CDR2: SGHRS and YFSETQ. The CDR3 spells CASSYTDRGSATATNEKLFF. The CDR3 coding sequence is TGCGCCAGCAGCTATACGGACAGGGGATCGGCGACGGCAACTAATGAAAAACTGTTTTTT.

The chain recombines TRBV6-2 or TRBV6-3 with TRBJ1-1, with 7 nucleotides matching TRBD1. Germline V CDR1 and CDR2: MNHEY, SVGEGT. CDR3 length: 17 residues. Trimming at V came to 6 bases and at J to 0 bases, leaving 13 bases not matched to a gene. In DNA form, the CDR3 reads TGTGCCAGCAGCCTGCCACCGGGACAGAAGATGAACACTGAAGCTTTCTTT. It is translated as CASSLPPGQKMNTEAFF.

The chain links TRBV7-2 to TRBJ1-6; D not certain. The CDR3 runs to 15 residues. Germline assignment: CDR1 SGHTA and CDR2 FQGNSA. Trimming shortened V by 3 bases and J by 5 bases, and 11 bases separated the two germline ends. The CDR3 here is CASSFGEIHNSPLHF. The CDR3 coding sequence is TGTGCCAGCAGCTTCGGAGAAATTCATAATTCACCCCTCCACTTT. Based on the CDR3 plus reference TRBV7-2 and TRBJ1-6, the full variable domain is GAGVSQSPSNKVTEKGKDVELRCDPISGHTALYWYRQSLGQGLEFLIYFQGNSAPDKSGLPSDRFSAERTGGSVSTLTIQRTQQEDSAVYLCASSFGEIHNSPLHFGNGTRLTVT.

The rearrangement links TRBV20-1 to TRBJ2-1, with a possible D match to TRBD2 (7 bases). This CDR3 comprises 17 residues. V was cut by 7 bases and J by 0 bases, with 22 bases left in between. Looked up from germline, CDR1 is DFQATT and CDR2 is SNEGSKA (reference sequence). The CDR3: CSVLSSGGGSSYNEQFF. In DNA, the CDR3 is TGCAGTGTTCTTTCCTCGGGGGGCGGGAGCTCCTACAATGAGCAGTTCTTC.

The rearrangement uses TRBV5-6 and TRBJ1-2; D might be TRBD1 (5 bases). Trimming took 1 base from V and 2 from J, leaving 18 bases between them. The CDR3 extends over 17 amino acids. The germline V gene has CDR1 SGHDT and CDR2 YYEEEE. CDR3 sequence reads: CASSLWGTVVWNYGYTF. DNA of the CDR3: TGTGCCAGCAGCTTGTGGGGGACGGTTGTTTGGAACTATGGCTACACCTTC.

The CDR3 nucleotides are TGTGCCACCATAAGTGGGCAGGGTTTGAGCAATCAGCCCCAGCATTTT. Translating it yields CATISGQGLSNQPQHF. V and J are TRBV28 and TRBJ1-5; D possibly corresponds to TRBD1 (5 bases). Germline V lookup: CDR1 MDHEN, CDR2 SYDVKM. This CDR3 spans 16 amino acids. V gave up 10 bases and J gave up 1 base, with 20 bases separating them. The variable domain in full, completed from reference TRBV28 and TRBJ1-5, reads DVKVTQSSRYLVKRTGEKVFLECVQDMDHENMFWYRQDPGLGLRLIYFSYDVKMKEKGDIPEGYSVSREKKERFSLILESASTNQTSMYLCATISGQGLSNQPQHFGDGTRLSIL.